The 28 T cell receptor beta chains listed next were all sequenced from one sample in a study of a mutant IDH1 vaccine in newly diagnosed glioma. No antigens are known for them. Time point: week 23, last vaccination. The investigators gave 300 ug of mutant IDH1 20-mer peptide in each vaccine dose, together with topical imiquimod. Clones were read by immunoSEQ multiplex PCR, and TCRdb kept only the in-frame ones, dropping some. The sample contains about 41,000 clones, about four fifths of which appear only once. Here the sequenced sample was PBMCs, taken from a glioma patient whose treatment included an IDH1 peptide vaccine. The receptors were sampled from a woman aged 40 to 55 with glioma. Some clones in this sample may be carry-over from other donors' samples.

The gene calls are TRBV18 and TRBJ1-1; D gene uncertain. The CDR3 covers 14 residues. Germline CDR1 KGHSH, CDR2 LQKENI. The V end was cut by 2 bases, the J end by 1 base, with 8 bases between. This CDR3 is CASSPVRGNTEAFF. Here the CDR3 DNA reads TGTGCCAGCTCACCAGTACGGGGGAACACTGAAGCTTTCTTT.

This chain joins TRBV29-1 and TRBJ2-6; the D gene is possibly TRBD2 (5 bases). The CDR3 covers 19 residues. Trimming cost V 1 base and J 0 bases, with 19 bases left between them. The germline V gene has CDR1 SQVTM and CDR2 ANQGSEA. CDR3 sequence: CSVEVRAGPEYSGANVLTF. The CDR3 DNA follows: TGCAGCGTTGAAGTGAGGGCCGGGCCAGAGTACTCTGGGGCCAACGTCCTGACTTTC.

Note on this clone: At one boundary the junction diverges from the germline segment, which might be a read error. The gene calls are TRBV27 and TRBJ1-2, with D perhaps TRBD1 (5 bases). Per the germline V gene, CDR1 is MNHEY and CDR2 is SMNVEV (reference sequence). The CDR3 runs to 18 residues. CDR3 DNA: TGTGCCAGCAGTCAAGCGGTTAGGGGCCCGGGCGTTTCTATCAGCTTATCATTC. This encodes CASSQAVRGPGVSISLSF.

This clone was observed a single time. The chain employs TRBV21-1 and TRBJ1-1; TRBD1 is the table's D call, not checked against the DNA. TRBV21-1 is a pseudogene. The CDR3 runs 17 residues. CDR3 in DNA: TGTGCCAGCAGCAAAGTCCCGAAGGACACAAATTTCACTGAAGCTTTCTTT. Its translation is CASSKVPKDTNFTEAFF.

This rearrangement joins TRBV6-1 to TRBJ2-5, with TRBD1 as a possible D gene (5 bases). With 8 bases removed from V and 13 bases from J, the gap between germline ends came to 11 bases. Germline CDR1 MNHNS, CDR2 SASEGT. The CDR3 is 9 amino acids. CDR3 in DNA: TGTGCCAGCCTGGGGCCGCTGTACTTC. This sequence encodes CASLGPLYF.

The V gene is TRBV6-1, the J gene TRBJ2-7; D might be TRBD2 (5 bases). CDR1 and CDR2 (germline): MNHNS, SASEGT. Trimming pared 4 bases from V and 6 bases from J, leaving 19 bases between. CDR3 length: 15 residues. CDR3 coding DNA: TGTGCCAGCAGTGCCCCCCGAGGGCGGGTCTTCGAGCAGTACTTC. Its translation is CASSAPRGRVFEQYF.

J is TRBJ1-1 and V is TRBV30, with TRBD1 as a possible D gene (5 bases). CDR3 length: 13 amino acids. Germline lookup yields CDR1 GTSNPN and CDR2 SVGIG (reference sequence). The V end was cut by 4 bases, the J end by 6 bases, with 15 bases between. CDR3 DNA: TGTGCCTGGACTGTAGGGGCCCGCGCTGAAGCTTTCTTT. Protein product: CAWTVGARAEAFF.

V usage is TRBV6-1 and J usage is TRBJ2-2; 9 nucleotides line up with TRBD1. This CDR3 comprises 17 residues. From germline, CDR1 is MNHNS and CDR2 SASEGT. The J segment lost 5 bases and the V segment lost 1 base, leaving 8 bases of the junction unmatched. The CDR3 nucleotides read TGTGCCAGCAGTGAAGGTTTTGACAGGGGGGGAACCGGGGAGCTGTTTTTT. Its translation is CASSEGFDRGGTGELFF.

This chain joins TRBV6-5 and TRBJ2-7; D is perhaps TRBD2 (6 bases). The germline V and J ends were trimmed by 5 bases and 4 bases, with 9 bases remaining between them. This CDR3 region has 12 residues. Germline V gene lookup returns CDR1 MNHEY and CDR2 SVGAGI. CDR3 loop: CASSRGSYEQYF. The CDR3 nucleotides are TGTGCCAGCAGTCGGGGGTCATACGAGCAGTACTTC.

This clone came up a few times. The chain couples TRBV20-1 to TRBJ2-7; D unclear. The CDR3 extends over 10 amino acids. The germline gives CDR1 DFQATT, CDR2 SNEGSKA (reference sequence). The V end was cut by 3 bases, the J end by 6 bases, with 6 bases between. The DNA of the CDR3 is TGCAGTGCTAGTTCTATCGAGCAGTACTTC. Its protein is CSASSIEQYF.

In its sample, this clone was seen a few times. V is TRBV7-9 and J is TRBJ1-5; no clear D. The CDR3 is made up of 12 amino acids. With 8 bases removed from V and 3 bases from J, the gap between germline ends came to 8 bases. CDR1 SEHNR and CDR2 FQNEAQ come from the germline V gene (reference sequence). CDR3 sequence: CASRGPNQPQHF. The CDR3 DNA follows: TGTGCCAGCCGGGGTCCCAATCAGCCCCAGCATTTT.

The chain is built from TRBV2 and TRBJ2-7, with 9 bases aligning to TRBD2. The CDR3 is made up of 15 amino acids. With 6 bases clipped from V and 2 bases from J, the junction kept 8 bases outside the gene matches. The germline CDR1 and CDR2 sequences are SNHLY and FYNNEI. The CDR3 DNA reads TGTGCCAGCAGGTATAGCGGGGGCCCTGCCTACGAGCAGTACTTC. Amino acid sequence: CASRYSGGPAYEQYF. Full variable domain (rest looked up from reference TRBV2 and TRBJ2-7): EPEVTQTPSHQVTQMGQEVILRCVPISNHLYFYWYRQILGQKVEFLVSFYNNEISEKSEIFDDQFSVERPDGSNFTLKIRSTKLEDSAMYFCASRYSGGPAYEQYFGPGTRLTVT.

The chain employs TRBV7-9 and TRBJ2-1; D uncertain. Trimming pared 3 bases from V and 6 bases from J, leaving 0 bases between. CDR1 is SEHNR, CDR2 FQNEAQ, per germline (reference sequence). This CDR3 is built from 10 residues. The CDR3 sequence: CASSFNEQFF. CDR3 DNA sequence: TGTGCCAGCAGCTTCAATGAGCAGTTCTTC.

CDR3 region: CAISGADFTTDTQYF. The DNA of the CDR3 is TGTGCCATCAGTGGGGCAGACTTCACGACAGATACGCAGTATTTT. The chain employs TRBV10-3 and TRBJ2-3, with unresolved D. The length of the CDR3 is 15 residues. V shed 4 bases and J shed 3 bases, with 14 bases lying between them. CDR1 and CDR2 (germline): ENHRY, SYGVKD.

CDR3 amino acids: CTKHGVGDYLSTDTQYF. The DNA for the CDR3 is TGTACCAAGCACGGGGTAGGAGACTACCTCTCCACAGATACGCAGTATTTT. This chain uses TRBV9 with TRBJ2-3, with D possibly being TRBD2 (5 bases). Germline CDR1 reads SGDLS; CDR2 reads YYNGEE. This CDR3 has 17 amino acids.

The J gene is TRBJ2-1, the V gene TRBV29-1, with D perhaps matching TRBD1 or TRBD2 (7 bases each). Germline V lookup: CDR1 SQVTM, CDR2 ANQGSEA. Trimming left V 2 bases short and J 8 bases short, with 10 bases between. CDR3 length: 12 residues. CDR3 nucleotides: TGCAGCGTTGAATCAGGGGGGGATGAGCAGTTCTTC. Translated, it gives CSVESGGDEQFF.

The V gene is TRBV5-5, the J gene TRBJ1-5; D gene ambiguous. The germline gives CDR1 SGHKS, CDR2 YYEKEE (reference sequence). CDR3 length equals 17 residues. Trimming took 0 bases from V and 5 from J, leaving 18 bases between them. For the CDR3, the DNA is TGTGCCAGCAGCTTGGGGATCGGGGAGGCGGTTTATCAGCCCCAGCATTTT. Protein product: CASSLGIGEAVYQPQHF.

This clone has only one observation. The gene calls are TRBV4-1 and TRBJ2-1; 15 nucleotides match TRBD2. Germline lookup yields CDR1 MGHRA and CDR2 YSYEKL. The CDR3 consists of 17 residues. Trimming took 4 bases from V and 4 from J; bases not matched to a gene: 5. In nucleotides, the CDR3 is TGCGCCAGCAGCCCAGGACTAGCGGGGGGGCGGTACAATGAGCAGTTCTTC. Protein sequence: CASSPGLAGGRYNEQFF.

The V gene is TRBV5-6, the J gene TRBJ1-2, with TRBD1 as a possible D gene (6 bases). The CDR3 contains 16 residues. Germline CDR1 is SGHDT and CDR2 is YYEEEE. V lost 1 base and J 8 bases, leaving 21 bases between the germline ends. The CDR3 here is CASSLQGLGTSRGYTF. CDR3 in DNA: TGTGCCAGCAGCTTGCAGGGGTTAGGAACTAGTCGAGGCTACACCTTC.

About this clone itself: One end of the junction does not line up with germline, which may come from a read error. This chain connects TRBV19 to TRBJ1-5; D may be TRBD1 (5 bases). The CDR3 contains 15 residues. From germline, CDR1 is LNHDA and CDR2 SQIVND (reference sequence). CDR3 coding DNA: TGTGCCAGTAGTGCAGTAGGGGTGGGCAACCAGCCCCAGCATTTT. Its translation: CASSAVGVGNQPQHF.

This chain joins TRBV6-6 and TRBJ2-5; 8 nucleotides align to TRBD2. Germline-derived CDR1 and CDR2 are MNHNY and SVGAGI (reference sequence). The CDR3 sequence is 14 residues long. The V and J ends lost 4 bases and 5 bases, in that order; junction bases with no gene match: 6. The chain's CDR3 is CASSSGGARETQYF. The CDR3 DNA reads TGTGCCAGCAGTTCCGGGGGGGCCCGGGAGACCCAGTACTTC.

This sequence joins TRBV7-5 and TRBJ1-5; TRBD1, as called in the table, went unchecked against the DNA. TRBV7-5 is flagged as a pseudogene. This CDR3 region has 15 residues. The CDR3 sequence: CARSPQGESNQPQHF. In nucleotides, the CDR3 is TGTGCCAGAAGCCCCCAGGGTGAGAGCAATCAGCCCCAGCATTTT.

In its sample, this clone was seen a few times. V and J are TRBV30 and TRBJ2-2; 8 nucleotides agree with TRBD2. Per germline, CDR1 GTSNPN and CDR2 SVGIG (reference sequence). With V trimmed by 6 bases and J by 0 bases, 15 bases remained unmatched. The CDR3 loop spans 18 amino acids. CDR3: CACSGAYSGVSNTGELFF. In DNA, the CDR3 is TGTGCCTGCTCGGGGGCTTATAGCGGGGTATCGAACACCGGGGAGCTGTTTTTT.

The chain links TRBV18 to TRBJ1-1; unclear D gene. V was trimmed by 2 bases and J by 4 bases, leaving 11 bases between them. This CDR3 comprises 14 residues. Germline CDR1 reads KGHSH; CDR2 reads LQKENI. The CDR3 coding sequence is TGTGCCAGCTCACCATCAAGGGTGGGCACTGAAGCTTTCTTT. Residues: CASSPSRVGTEAFF.

This chain joins TRBV18 and TRBJ1-5; 9 bases align to TRBD1. V lost 4 bases, J lost 0 bases, and 4 bases stayed unmatched. Per germline, CDR1 KGHSH and CDR2 LQKENI. The CDR3 spans 16 residues. The CDR3 DNA is TGTGCCAGCTCACTGACAGGGGGGAATAGCAATCAGCCCCAGCATTTT. Translating it yields CASSLTGGNSNQPQHF.

This chain joins TRBV19 and TRBJ2-7; 8 bases align to TRBD1. V was clipped by 6 bases and J by 3 bases; unmatched bases: 4. This CDR3 spans 13 amino acids. Looked up from germline, CDR1 is LNHDA and CDR2 is SQIVND (reference sequence). CDR3 nucleotide sequence: TGTGCCAGTAGCCCCGGGACAGGCTACGAGCAGTACTTC. Translated: CASSPGTGYEQYF.

V and J are TRBV6-6 and TRBJ2-7; TRBD1 matches at 8 bases. Germline loops: CDR1 MNHNY, CDR2 SVGAGI (reference sequence). V lost 5 bases and J lost 3; bases outside the gene matches: 3. This CDR3 comprises 13 residues. As DNA, the CDR3 is TGTGCCAGCAGTCCTGGGACAGGCTACGAGCAGTACTTC. This codes for CASSPGTGYEQYF.

The chain uses TRBV5-8 and TRBJ2-7, with 8 bases lining up with TRBD1. The germline V gene has CDR1 SGHTS and CDR2 YDEGEE. The trim removed 1 base at V and 10 bases at J, leaving 1 base unmatched. This CDR3 comprises 11 residues. In DNA form, the CDR3 reads TGTGCCAGCAGCTTGACAGGGGGACAGTACTTC. Translated: CASSLTGGQYF. The full variable domain, with the rest looked up from reference TRBV5-8 and TRBJ2-7, is EAGVTQSPTHLIKTRGQQATLRCSPISGHTSVYWYQQALGLGLQFLLWYDEGEERNRGNFPPRFSGRQFPNYSSELNVNALELEDSALYLCASSLTGGQYFGPGTRLTVT.